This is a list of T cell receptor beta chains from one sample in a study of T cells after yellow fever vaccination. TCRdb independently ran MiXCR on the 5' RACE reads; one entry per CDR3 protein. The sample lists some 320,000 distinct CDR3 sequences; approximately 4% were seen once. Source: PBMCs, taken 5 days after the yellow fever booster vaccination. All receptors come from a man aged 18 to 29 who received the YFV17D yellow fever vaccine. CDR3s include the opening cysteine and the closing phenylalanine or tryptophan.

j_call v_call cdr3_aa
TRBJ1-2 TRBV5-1 CASSLEPGANYGYTF
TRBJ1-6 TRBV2 CASRVTPSLSPLHF
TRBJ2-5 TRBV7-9 CASSPMTDQETQYF
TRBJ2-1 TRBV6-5 CASSPSSGGALNEQFF
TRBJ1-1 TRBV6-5 CASSNPGTAGTEAFF
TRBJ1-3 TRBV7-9 CASGLLGGFGNTIYF
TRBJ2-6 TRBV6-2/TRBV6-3 CASSYSAPNVLTF
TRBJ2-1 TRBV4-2 CASSQVNSLYYNEQFF
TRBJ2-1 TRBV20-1 CSATFWGEGSYNEQFF
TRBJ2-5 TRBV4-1 CASSQIPVPGTERRETQYF
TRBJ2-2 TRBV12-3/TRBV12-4 CASSSNTGELFF
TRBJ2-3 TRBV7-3 CASSPTPVGGPDTQYF
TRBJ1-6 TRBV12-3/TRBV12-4 CASSPALLGANSPLHF
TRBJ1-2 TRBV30 CAWSRDPGANYGYTF
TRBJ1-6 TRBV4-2 CASSHRRENSPLHF
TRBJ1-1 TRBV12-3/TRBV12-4 CASTPGQGVGEAFF
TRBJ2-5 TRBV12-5 CASGRQGTGETQYF
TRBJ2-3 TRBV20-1 CSASPTSSTDTQYF
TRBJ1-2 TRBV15 CATSREANYGYTF
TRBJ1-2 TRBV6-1 CASLLERGGYTF
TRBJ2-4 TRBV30 CAWITRDLTYIQYF
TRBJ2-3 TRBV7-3 CASSLTKLDTQYF
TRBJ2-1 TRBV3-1 CASSPRGHGYNEQFF
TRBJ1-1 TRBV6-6 CASSYTVSGTEAFF
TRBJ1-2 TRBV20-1 CSAPGSDYGYTF
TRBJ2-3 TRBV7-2 CASRRFTDTQYF